This TCR beta chain was obtained from a study of control samples from healthy donors and cancer patients (dated by TCRdb to between 2020 and 2021). The germline V gene (reference sequence) gives CDR1 as LNHDA and CDR2 as SQIVND. At the junction V is shortened by 2 bases and J by 2 bases; bases outside the gene matches: 10. The CDR3 goes from the cysteine to the phenylalanine over 18 residues. Left in the record is the CDR3 DNA by itself, 54 bases read in frame from the first base. This clone was picked up a small number of times. No antigen is known for it. Base quality data are lacking; no much larger clone is found one base away. The library relied on the immunoSEQ multiplex PCR assay. As stored in TCRdb, this immuneACCESS dataset retains in-frame rearrangements with V and J assigned. A fraction of the clones does not appear; measured against another copy, unresolved V genes explain less than half of the discrepancy, and the remainder lacks a known reason. The sample table contains some 74,000 clones; only one count was recorded for around nine tenths of them. The ten top clones hold 4.5% to 6% of the sample.

The sequenced material came from blood. This TCR derives from a woman aged 50 to 65 in good health. Recombination joined TRBV19 with TRBJ2-7, with 12 central nucleotides matching TRBD2. The bases read TGTGCCAGTAGTATAAGGTGGACTAGCGGGGCGATTACCTACGAGCAGTACTTC. Its protein is CASSIRWTSGAITYEQYF.